The next 2 T cell receptor beta chains were all read from a single sample in a study of blood T cells in healthy people across ages. The authors ran a second PCR of 7 to 11 cycles using a sample-barcoded 5' primer and a J-beta primer mix. TCRdb reprocessed the 5' RACE reads via MiXCR and lists one record per CDR3 protein. The sample shows roughly 1,300,000 distinct CDR3 sequences, roughly 59% of them seen only once. Sequenced material: blood. These receptors were collected from a man aged 18 to 30 in good health.

The chain recombines TRBV20-1 with TRBJ2-7; TRBD1 matches at 7 bases. The CDR3 length is 13 residues. Germline assignment: CDR1 DFQATT and CDR2 SNEGSKA (reference sequence). V shed 5 bases and J 1 base; nucleotides not matched to a gene: 5. CDR3 sequence: CSAETGSSYEQYF. CDR3 in DNA: TGCAGTGCTGAGACAGGGTCGTCCTACGAGCAGTACTTC.

About this clonotype itself: The junction departs from germline at one end; a sequencing error may be responsible. The V and J genes are TRBV3-1 and TRBJ1-1, with D unresolved. The CDR3 is 15 amino acids. Per the germline V gene, CDR1 is LGHDT and CDR2 is YNNKEL (reference sequence). CDR3: CASSQTAGMNTKAFF. The CDR3 bases are TGTGCCAGCAGCCAAACGGCCGGAATGAACACTAAAGCTTTCTTT.